This record looks at one T cell receptor beta chain sequence and its context. The V segment lost 6 bases and the J segment 4 bases; nucleotides outside the gene matches: 10. CDR1 and CDR2 from the germline V gene are SGDLS and YYNGEE. There are 15 residues in the CDR3. The study drew participants aged about 18 to 95 years from 20 to 30 US areas. Recovered participants had two consecutive negative NP/OP PCR tests, healthcare professional clearance, or symptom resolution. Clones were read by immunoSEQ multiplex PCR, and TCRdb kept only the in-frame ones, dropping some. Of a few hundred thousand clones in the sample, 85% were seen once. This record belongs to a study of blood T cell repertoires in COVID-19. Across the whole study: Samples of COVID-19 (acute and convalescent) were obtained from the United States, Italy and Spain. The cDNA or gDNA used as material had been derived from T cells, B-cell-depleted T cells, or PBMCs.

The J gene is TRBJ2-1, the V gene TRBV9; 7 bases match TRBD2. Sequences were obtained from PBMCs or T cells enriched from blood (not recorded which). This receptor was obtained from a woman aged 50 to 65 who had recovered from COVID-19. The CDR3 is CASTPGSGGYNEQFF. As DNA, the CDR3 is TGTGCCAGCACCCCGGGATCCGGGGGGTACAATGAGCAGTTCTTC.